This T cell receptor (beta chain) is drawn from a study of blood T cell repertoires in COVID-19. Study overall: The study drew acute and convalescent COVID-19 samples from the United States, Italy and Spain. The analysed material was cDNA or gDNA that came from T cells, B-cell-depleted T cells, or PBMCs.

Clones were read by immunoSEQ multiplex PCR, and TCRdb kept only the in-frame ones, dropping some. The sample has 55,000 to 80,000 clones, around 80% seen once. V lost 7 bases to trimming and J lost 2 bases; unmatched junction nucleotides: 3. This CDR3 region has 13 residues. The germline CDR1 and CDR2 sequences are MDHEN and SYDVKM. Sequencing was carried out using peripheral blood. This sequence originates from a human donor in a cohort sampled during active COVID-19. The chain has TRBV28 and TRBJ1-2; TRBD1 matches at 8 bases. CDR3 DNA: TGTGCCAGCATGAGGACAGGGAACTATGGCTACACCTTC. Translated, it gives CASMRTGNYGYTF.